These 5 T cell receptor beta chains share one sample of origin, sequenced in a study of T cell responses to AZD1222 COVID-19 vaccine. The assay was immunoSEQ multiplex PCR, and TCRdb's table has in-frame clones only and misses some. This sample has more than 150,000 clones; around 86% occur once, and the top ten carry 2.5% to 3%. Sequenced material: peripheral blood, taken on day 0 of MenACWY control vaccination. The receptors were sampled from an adult in good health.

V gene TRBV28 combines with J gene TRBJ1-2; maybe TRBD1 (6 bases). The V end was cut by 6 bases, the J end by 1 base, with 15 bases between. Looked up from germline, CDR1 is MDHEN and CDR2 is SYDVKM. CDR3 size: 15 residues. The CDR3 nucleotides are TGTGCCAGCAGCAATGCCGGGACATTTAACTATGGCTACACCTTC. Translating gives CASSNAGTFNYGYTF.

The rearrangement joins TRBV19 to TRBJ1-2, with D possibly TRBD1 on 6 matching bases. The ends were cut back, 6 bases at V and 8 bases at J, with 19 bases in the middle. From germline, CDR1 is LNHDA and CDR2 SQIVND (reference sequence). The CDR3 runs to 14 residues. The CDR3 bases are TGTGCCAGTAGGACTCCGGGACATTCCAGCGGCTACACCTTC. Translating it yields CASRTPGHSSGYTF.

This rearrangement joins TRBV5-5 to TRBJ2-3; D may be TRBD2 (6 bases). Germline assignment: CDR1 SGHKS and CDR2 YYEKEE (reference sequence). V lost 4 bases and J 7 bases, leaving 10 bases between the germline ends. CDR3 length equals 12 residues. The CDR3 is CASSLGGNTQYF. The CDR3, as DNA: TGTGCCAGCAGCCTTGGGGGGAATACGCAGTATTTT.

This chain joins TRBV5-1 and TRBJ2-7; 7 bases agree with TRBD2. This CDR3 has 15 residues. Germline assignment: CDR1 SGHRS and CDR2 YFSETQ. The junction had 4 bases not matched to a gene; V was cut back by 0 bases and J by 1 base. CDR3 nucleotide sequence: TGCGCCAGCAGCTTGGGCGGGAGTAGTTCCTACGAGCAGTACTTC. Its protein is CASSLGGSSSYEQYF.

This chain joins TRBV5-1 and TRBJ1-6; 9 bases map to TRBD1. Looked up from germline, CDR1 is SGHRS and CDR2 is YFSETQ. CDR3 length equals 17 residues. The ends lost 5 bases at V and 0 bases at J; junction bases unmatched: 6. CDR3: CASREDRGSSYNSPLHF. In nucleotides, the CDR3 is TGCGCCAGCAGGGAAGACAGGGGGAGCTCCTATAATTCACCCCTCCACTTT.